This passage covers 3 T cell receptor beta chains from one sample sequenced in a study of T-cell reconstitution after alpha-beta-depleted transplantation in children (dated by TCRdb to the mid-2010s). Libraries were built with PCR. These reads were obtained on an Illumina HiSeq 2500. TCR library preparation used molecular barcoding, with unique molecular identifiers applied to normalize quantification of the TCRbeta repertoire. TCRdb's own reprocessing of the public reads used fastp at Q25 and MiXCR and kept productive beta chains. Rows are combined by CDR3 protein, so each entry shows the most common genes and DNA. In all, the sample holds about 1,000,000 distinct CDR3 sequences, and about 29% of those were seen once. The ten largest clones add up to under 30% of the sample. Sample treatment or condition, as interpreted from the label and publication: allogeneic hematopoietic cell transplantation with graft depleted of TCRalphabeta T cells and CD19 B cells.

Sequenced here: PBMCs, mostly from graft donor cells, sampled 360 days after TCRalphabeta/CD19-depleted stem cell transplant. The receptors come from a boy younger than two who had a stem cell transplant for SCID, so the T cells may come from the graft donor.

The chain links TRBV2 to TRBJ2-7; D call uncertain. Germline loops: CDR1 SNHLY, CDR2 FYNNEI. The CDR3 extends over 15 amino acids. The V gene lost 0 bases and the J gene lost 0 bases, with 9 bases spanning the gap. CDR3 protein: CASSEARQDSYEQYF. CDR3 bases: TGTGCCAGCAGTGAAGCGCGCCAGGACTCCTACGAGCAGTACTTC.

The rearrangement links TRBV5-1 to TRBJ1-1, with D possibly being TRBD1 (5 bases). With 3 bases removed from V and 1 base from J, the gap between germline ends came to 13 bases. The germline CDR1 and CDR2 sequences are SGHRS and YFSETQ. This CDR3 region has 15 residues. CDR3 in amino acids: CASSWGPTENTEAFF. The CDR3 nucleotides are TGCGCCAGCAGCTGGGGACCTACAGAGAACACTGAAGCTTTCTTT.

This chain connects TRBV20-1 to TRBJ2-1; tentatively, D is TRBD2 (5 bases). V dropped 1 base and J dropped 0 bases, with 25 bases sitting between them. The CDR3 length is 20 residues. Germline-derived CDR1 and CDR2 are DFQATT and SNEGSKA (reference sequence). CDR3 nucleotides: TGCAGTGCTAGAGGGGCTAGCATCACATCCTCGACCAGCTCCTACAATGAGCAGTTCTTC. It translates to CSARGASITSSTSSYNEQFF.